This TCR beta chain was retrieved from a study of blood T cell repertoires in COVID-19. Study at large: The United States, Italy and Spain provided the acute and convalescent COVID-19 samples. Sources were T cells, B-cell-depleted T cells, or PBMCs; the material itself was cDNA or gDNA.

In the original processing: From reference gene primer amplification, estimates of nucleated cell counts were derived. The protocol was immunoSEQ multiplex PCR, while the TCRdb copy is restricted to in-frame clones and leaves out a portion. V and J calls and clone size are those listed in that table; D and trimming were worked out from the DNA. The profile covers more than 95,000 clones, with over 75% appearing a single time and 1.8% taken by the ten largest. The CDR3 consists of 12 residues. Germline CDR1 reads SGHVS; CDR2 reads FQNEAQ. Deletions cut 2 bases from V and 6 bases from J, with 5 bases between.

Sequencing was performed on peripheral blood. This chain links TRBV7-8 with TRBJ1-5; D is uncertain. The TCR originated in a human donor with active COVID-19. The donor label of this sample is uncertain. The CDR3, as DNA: TGTGCCAGCAGCTTAATTAGTCAGCCCCAGCATTTT. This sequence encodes CASSLISQPQHF.